This TCR beta chain was sequenced during a study of blood T cell repertoires in COVID-19 (dated by TCRdb to the early 2020s). Broadly, across the study: Collaborator samples came from the United States, Italy and Spain and covered acute and convalescent phases of COVID-19. The material from the prospective study consisted of cDNA or gDNA derived from T cells, B-cell-depleted T cells, or PBMCs. Subjects who had been exposed to COVID-19, were actively infected with it, or had recovered from it provided the deeply sampled blood TCRbeta repertoires that made up the dataset. The repertoires were made available in a free public database intended to serve as a resource for research on the immune response to SARS-CoV-2. Samples were obtained from the ongoing ImmuneRACE study (first 160 participants) and from some 1,200 subjects provided by 6 global collaborators. A de-identified subject ID, COVID-19 status, age in years and sex were almost always included in the sample metadata. Where HLA class I and class II types were available, the types were taken from metadata supplied by the sample provider, not from assay-based typing.

TCRbeta CDR3 regions were amplified from genomic DNA using the immunoSEQ Assay, a bias-controlled multiplex PCR. Processing in the source paper ran as follows. Within the assay, amplification of reference gene primers was used to estimate how many nucleated cells each sample contained. Sequence reads were collapsed and filtered to measure the absolute abundance of every unique TCRbeta CDR3 rearrangement. For each sample, productive Simpson clonality was calculated as the square root of Simpson's diversity index over productive rearrangements. TCRdb holds this immuneACCESS table with in-frame rearrangements only. Some clones are missing; in checked studies, unresolved V genes explain under half, and the rest has no known cause. That table furnishes V, J and clone size, whereas the DNA furnished D and trimming. In all, the sample holds about 200,000 clones, and 70% to 90% of those were seen once. The biggest ten clones account for 15% to 20% of the sample.

About this clone itself: The clone's antigen remains unknown. One base away there is no much larger clone; base qualities are not given.

One collaborating source in Seattle enrolled patients during active infection and followed them longitudinally through the course of disease. Whole blood was collected in K2EDTA tubes by collaborating institutions according to the institutions' own protocols. For TCRbeta analysis, collaborator samples were shipped as frozen whole blood, as isolated PBMCs, or as DNA extracted from either sample type. V is trimmed back by 3 bases and J by 3 bases, and the junction contains 5 bases that no gene match accounts for. Per the germline V gene, KGHSH is the CDR1 and LQKENI is the CDR2. CDR3 length: 14 amino acids, cysteine to phenylalanine. Only the CDR3 DNA is retained, 42 bases long and in frame from the first base. Results and caveats for the whole study, not just this receptor: The quantity of clinical and demographic metadata differed by source and by participant and was supplied without curation.

The TCR comes from a man aged 50-60 years with COVID-19, enrolled during active disease. The chain uses TRBV18 and TRBJ2-7; TRBD1 lines up with 7 middle nucleotides. Sequencing was carried out using peripheral blood. The CDR3 has the sequence CASSPRQGVYEQYF. In nucleotides, the sequence is TGTGCCAGCTCACCTCGACAGGGAGTCTACGAGCAGTACTTC.